This T cell receptor (beta chain) was recorded in a study of blood T cell repertoires in COVID-19. At the level of the study: Acute and convalescent COVID-19 specimens originated in the United States, Italy and Spain. T cells, B-cell-depleted T cells, or PBMCs supplied cDNA or gDNA.

The V and J ends lost 5 bases and 2 bases respectively, with 15 bases between them. The CDR3 is 15 residues long. Germline V lookup: CDR1 MNHEY, CDR2 SMNVEV (reference sequence). In the original processing: Using reference gene primer amplification, nucleated cell counts were estimated. Method: immunoSEQ multiplex PCR; TCRdb's copy keeps in-frame clones and lacks some. The V and J calls and the clone size are those of that table, but D and trimming were determined from the DNA. The sample shows fewer than 250,000 clones, about 88% of them seen only once. This clonotype was sampled from a man aged 35 to 55 with acute or convalescent COVID-19. Sequenced sample: peripheral blood. The chain combines TRBV27 with TRBJ1-2, with D possibly matching TRBD1 (5 bases). The CDR3 DNA reads as TGTGCCAGCAGTCTCTCGAAGGGGCGGAACTATGGCTACACCTTC. Its translation is CASSLSKGRNYGYTF.